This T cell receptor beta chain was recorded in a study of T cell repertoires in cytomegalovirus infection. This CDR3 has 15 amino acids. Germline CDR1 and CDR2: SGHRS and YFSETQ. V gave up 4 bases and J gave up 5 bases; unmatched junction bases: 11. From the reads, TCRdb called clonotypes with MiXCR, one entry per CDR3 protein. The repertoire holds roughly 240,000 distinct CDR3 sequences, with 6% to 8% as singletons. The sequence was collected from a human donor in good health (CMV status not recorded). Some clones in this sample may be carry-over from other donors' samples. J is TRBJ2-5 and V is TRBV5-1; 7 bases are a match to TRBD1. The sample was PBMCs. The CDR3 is CASSRGGPIQETQYF. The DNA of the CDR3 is TGCGCCAGCAGCCGAGGGGGCCCGATCCAGGAGACCCAGTACTTC.